The next 29 T cell receptor beta chains were all read from a single sample in a study of cytomegalovirus exposure and HLA in healthy donors. Primers included in the PCR were 60 Vbeta and 13 Jbeta primers. Profiling relied on immunoSEQ multiplex PCR, and the TCRdb table lists in-frame clones only, not all of them. The sample totals roughly 200,000 clones. The sequencing sample was made of PBMCs. The receptors come from a man aged 25-45 years in good health and CMV-seronegative.

The V call is TRBV7-2, the J call TRBJ2-7; D is unresolved. V lost 5 bases to trimming and J lost 4 bases, with 6 bases between them. CDR3 size: 11 residues. Germline-derived CDR1 and CDR2 are SGHTA and FQGNSA. CDR3 loop: CASSPQYEQYF. CDR3 nucleotides: TGTGCCAGCAGCCCCCAGTACGAGCAGTACTTC.

The rearrangement uses TRBV10-1 and TRBJ2-7, with D tentatively TRBD1 (5 bases). CDR1 and CDR2 (germline): WNHNN, SYGVQD (reference sequence). V lost 0 bases and J lost 6, with 15 bases in between. The CDR3 is 15 residues long. This CDR3 reads CASSESSAGLGEQYF. CDR3 DNA: TGCGCCAGCAGTGAGTCTTCTGCAGGGTTGGGCGAGCAGTACTTC.

The V and J genes are TRBV5-5 and TRBJ1-5, with a possible D match to TRBD1 (5 bases). Trimming pared 0 bases from V and 5 bases from J, leaving 9 bases between. Germline values: CDR1 SGHKS, CDR2 YYEKEE (reference sequence). CDR3 size: 14 residues. CDR3 DNA sequence: TGTGCCAGCAGCTTGGCCCAAGGGGATCAGCCCCAGCATTTT. It is translated as CASSLAQGDQPQHF. Variable domain in full (rest from reference TRBV5-5 and TRBJ1-5): DAGVTQSPTHLIKTRGQQVTLRCSPISGHKSVSWYQQVLGQGPQFIFQYYEKEERGRGNFPDRFSARQFPNYSSELNVNALLLGDSALYLCASSLAQGDQPQHFGDGTRLSIL.

The rearrangement joins TRBV5-1 to TRBJ2-5; 11 positions match TRBD1. Trimming at V came to 4 bases and at J to 4 bases, leaving 15 bases not matched to a gene. CDR3 size: 18 residues. From germline, CDR1 is SGHRS and CDR2 YFSETQ. CDR3 loop: CASSEKSLDRGLGETQYF. The CDR3 DNA reads as TGCGCCAGCAGCGAGAAATCCTTGGACAGGGGGCTCGGAGAGACCCAGTACTTC.

The rearrangement uses TRBV7-6 and TRBJ1-2; D perhaps matches TRBD1 (5 bases). CDR1 and CDR2 (germline): SGHVS, FNYEAQ. V was clipped by 5 bases and J by 0 bases, with 25 bases between them. The CDR3 loop spans 19 amino acids. CDR3 in DNA: TGTGCCAGCAGCCCCGGGGGAGCAGGGATGCTTGGAGCTAACTATGGCTACACCTTC. Amino acids: CASSPGGAGMLGANYGYTF.

V and J are TRBV10-3 and TRBJ1-4; 9 nucleotides align to TRBD1. V lost 4 bases, J lost 8 bases, and 5 bases stayed unmatched. CDR1 and CDR2 (germline): ENHRY, SYGVKD. This CDR3 has 14 residues. The CDR3: CAISGTGVGEKLFF. DNA for the CDR3: TGTGCCATCAGTGGGACAGGGGTTGGGGAAAAACTGTTTTTT.

Comment on this clone: Sequence at one end of the junction differs from germline and may be a read error. The chain joins TRBV9 to TRBJ1-2, with 7 bases that match TRBD1. The V gene's germline CDR1 is SGDLS and CDR2 YYNGEE. The CDR3 is 16 amino acids. The CDR3 DNA sequence: TGTGCCAGCAGCGTAGGAGGAACAGGGGCTAAGTATGGCTACACCTTC. It specifies CASSVGGTGAKYGYTF.

The chain combines TRBV2 with TRBJ2-2, with 7 nucleotides matching TRBD2. CDR3 length: 14 residues. Germline V gene lookup returns CDR1 SNHLY and CDR2 FYNNEI. The trim removed 7 bases at V and 4 bases at J, leaving 6 bases unmatched. CDR3 region: CASTGLAVTGELFF. CDR3 DNA: TGTGCCAGCACCGGGCTAGCGGTCACCGGGGAGCTGTTTTTT.

The chain carries TRBV5-1 and TRBJ1-4, with TRBD1 matching over 7 bases. J was trimmed by 13 bases and V by 0 bases; bases with no gene match: 12. There are 15 residues in the CDR3. Germline assignment: CDR1 SGHRS and CDR2 YFSETQ. The CDR3 DNA is TGCGCCAGCAGCTTGGCTGGGACAGCTCGGGGGGGACTGTTTTTT. Encoded protein: CASSLAGTARGGLFF.

The chain couples TRBV19 to TRBJ1-1, with a tentative D call TRBD1 (5 bases). The V and J ends lost 3 bases and 4 bases respectively, with 12 bases between them. CDR1 and CDR2 (germline): LNHDA, SQIVND (reference sequence). The CDR3 extends over 14 amino acids. Written as DNA, the CDR3 is TGTGCCAGTAGTATGCCATGGGGGGGCACTGAAGCTTTCTTT. Translation gives CASSMPWGGTEAFF.

The V and J genes are TRBV27 and TRBJ2-1; D gene uncertain. Germline V lookup: CDR1 MNHEY, CDR2 SMNVEV (reference sequence). The CDR3 is 13 residues long. V dropped 5 bases and J dropped 8 bases, with 13 bases sitting between them. CDR3 amino acids: CASSPLGWDEQFF. The CDR3, as DNA: TGTGCCAGCAGTCCCCTAGGTTGGGATGAGCAGTTCTTC.

The V call is TRBV6-1, the J call TRBJ1-1, with 9 bases fitting TRBD1. The CDR3 is 13 amino acids. The V and J ends lost 6 bases and 4 bases, in that order; junction bases with no gene match: 3. In germline, CDR1 is MNHNS, CDR2 SASEGT. The CDR3 DNA reads TGTGCCAGCAGACAGGGGGCTGGCACTGAAGCTTTCTTT. This sequence encodes CASRQGAGTEAFF.

This chain connects TRBV7-2 to TRBJ1-5; TRBD1 might be the D (6 bases). CDR1 is SGHTA and CDR2 is FQGNSA in the germline V gene. This CDR3 has 15 amino acids. V lost 3 bases and J lost 3, with 12 bases in between. The CDR3 region is CASSFRQVDNQPQHF. Written as DNA, the CDR3 is TGTGCCAGCAGCTTTCGACAGGTAGACAATCAGCCCCAGCATTTT. Variable domain in full (rest from reference TRBV7-2 and TRBJ1-5): GAGVSQSPSNKVTEKGKDVELRCDPISGHTALYWYRQSLGQGLEFLIYFQGNSAPDKSGLPSDRFSAERTGGSVSTLTIQRTQQEDSAVYLCASSFRQVDNQPQHFGDGTRLSIL.

The rearrangement joins TRBV13 to TRBJ2-3; D uncertain. This CDR3 region has 13 residues. Germline loops: CDR1 PRHDT, CDR2 FYEKMQ (reference sequence). Deletions cut 3 bases from V and 0 bases from J, with 4 bases between. As DNA, the CDR3 is TGTGCCAGCAGCTTCGGTAGCACAGATACGCAGTATTTT. Protein sequence: CASSFGSTDTQYF.

The CDR3 sequence: CASSRVVPGLMRGGNQPQHF. CDR3 DNA sequence: TGCGCCAGCAGCCGGGTCGTTCCGGGCCTAATGCGGGGTGGCAATCAGCCCCAGCATTTT. The J gene is TRBJ1-5, the V gene TRBV4-1; D not certain. The germline V and J ends were trimmed by 4 bases and 2 bases, with 27 bases remaining between them. The CDR3 is 20 amino acids. Germline V gene lookup returns CDR1 MGHRA and CDR2 YSYEKL.

J is TRBJ1-1 and V is TRBV14; D is perhaps TRBD1 (5 bases). The CDR3 runs 13 residues. Germline V gene data show CDR1 as SGHDN and CDR2 as FVKESK. The V gene lost 4 bases and the J gene lost 0 bases, with 6 bases spanning the gap. The CDR3 loop is CASSPRVNTEAFF. CDR3 DNA sequence: TGTGCCAGCAGCCCCAGGGTGAACACTGAAGCTTTCTTT.

This chain connects TRBV19 to TRBJ1-5, with no clear D. Germline CDR1 is LNHDA and CDR2 is SQIVND (reference sequence). The germline V and J ends were trimmed by 1 base and 5 bases, with 6 bases remaining between them. The CDR3 has 13 amino acids. For the CDR3, the DNA is TGTGCCAGTAGTATAGCACACGATCAGCCCCAGCATTTT. It is translated as CASSIAHDQPQHF.

The chain has TRBV30 and TRBJ1-2; 7 bases fit TRBD1. The germline V gene encodes CDR1 GTSNPN and CDR2 SVGIG (reference sequence). Losses at the gene ends were 7 bases for V and 3 bases for J; bases not matched to a gene: 2. This CDR3 is built from 11 residues. The CDR3 DNA sequence: TGTGCCTCGACAGGGTACTATGGCTACACCTTC. Amino acids: CASTGYYGYTF.

The chain combines TRBV12-5 with TRBJ2-3; D is possibly TRBD1 (6 bases). V shed 6 bases and J shed 2 bases, with 12 bases lying between them. This CDR3 spans 14 amino acids. Looked up from germline, CDR1 is LGHNT and CDR2 is FRNRAP. The chain's CDR3 is CASGLDSVTDTQYF. DNA for the CDR3: TGTGCTAGTGGCCTGGACAGCGTCACAGATACGCAGTATTTT.

V and J are TRBV6-6 and TRBJ1-5, with TRBD1 matching 10 bases. V trimming: 8 bases; J trimming: 6 bases; junction bases outside the gene matches: 13. This CDR3 region has 16 residues. The germline V gene encodes CDR1 MNHNY and CDR2 SVGAGI (reference sequence). This CDR3 is CASRDGGTGARQPQHF. The CDR3, as DNA: TGTGCCAGCCGAGACGGTGGGACAGGGGCTCGTCAGCCCCAGCATTTT.

The chain has TRBV5-1 and TRBJ1-1, with D possibly being TRBD1 (6 bases). The V gene's germline CDR1 is SGHRS and CDR2 YFSETQ. This CDR3 is 15 amino acids long. Between the trimmed V and J ends, which lost 5 bases and 0 bases, there was a span of 14 bases. CDR3 DNA: TGCGCCAGCAGTGTCGAGACAGGTCTGAACACTGAAGCTTTCTTT. Its translation is CASSVETGLNTEAFF.

V is TRBV7-2 and J is TRBJ1-6; D possibly corresponds to TRBD1 (6 bases). This CDR3 is 15 amino acids long. The germline gives CDR1 SGHTA, CDR2 FQGNSA. Trimming shortened V by 1 base and J by 8 bases, and 12 bases separated the two germline ends. In nucleotides, the CDR3 is TGTGCCAGCAGCTTAGTTTTTTCAGGGGATTCACCCCTCCACTTT. Translating gives CASSLVFSGDSPLHF. Using reference TRBV7-2 and TRBJ1-6 for the parts outside the CDR3, the full variable domain is GAGVSQSPSNKVTEKGKDVELRCDPISGHTALYWYRQSLGQGLEFLIYFQGNSAPDKSGLPSDRFSAERTGGSVSTLTIQRTQQEDSAVYLCASSLVFSGDSPLHFGNGTRLTVT.

The chain has TRBV2 and TRBJ2-3; 10 bases match TRBD1. The CDR3 is 14 amino acids. CDR1 and CDR2 from the germline V gene are SNHLY and FYNNEI. V trimming: 9 bases; J trimming: 2 bases; junction bases outside the gene matches: 5. CDR3 bases: TGTGCCAGAAGGGACAGGGGAAACACAGATACGCAGTATTTT. It encodes CARRDRGNTDTQYF.

This chain connects TRBV7-9 to TRBJ2-5; TRBD2 might be the D (5 bases). Per germline, CDR1 SEHNR and CDR2 FQNEAQ (reference sequence). Trimming pared 3 bases from V and 2 bases from J, leaving 16 bases between. CDR3 length equals 16 residues. CDR3 sequence: CASSFGLPSRQETQYF. Written as DNA, the CDR3 is TGTGCCAGCAGCTTCGGACTCCCGTCTCGGCAAGAGACCCAGTACTTC.

The chain is built from TRBV2 and TRBJ2-7; D gene unclear. CDR3 length equals 13 residues. Germline values: CDR1 SNHLY, CDR2 FYNNEI. V lost 0 bases and J lost 6, with 9 bases in between. The CDR3 protein is CASSEAPKFEQYF. The CDR3 region has the DNA TGTGCCAGCAGTGAAGCCCCAAAATTCGAGCAGTACTTC.

The V and J genes are TRBV5-1 and TRBJ2-7; TRBD1 matches 7 bases. The V gene's germline CDR1 is SGHRS and CDR2 YFSETQ. The CDR3 has 15 amino acids. The V and J ends lost 0 bases and 0 bases, in that order; junction bases with no gene match: 3. The CDR3 nucleotides read TGCGCCAGCAGCTTGGGGGGACAGAACTCCTACGAGCAGTACTTC. Translating it yields CASSLGGQNSYEQYF. The full variable domain, its missing parts supplied by reference TRBV5-1 and TRBJ2-7, is KAGVTQTPRYLIKTRGQQVTLSCSPISGHRSVSWYQQTPGQGLQFLFEYFSETQRNKGNFPGRFSGRQFSNSRSEMNVSTLELGDSALYLCASSLGGQNSYEQYFGPGTRLTVT.

V and J are TRBV4-3 and TRBJ2-1; 11 bases match TRBD2. The germline V gene has CDR1 LGHNA and CDR2 YSLEER. CDR3 length: 17 residues. J gave up 2 bases and V 1 base, and 4 bases lay outside the gene matches. As DNA, the CDR3 is TGCGCCAGCAGCCAAGGGGGGGGACTAGCGGCCTACAATGAGCAGTTCTTC. This translates into CASSQGGGLAAYNEQFF.

V is TRBV7-2 and J is TRBJ2-3; TRBD2 matches at 9 bases. CDR1 is SGHTA and CDR2 is FQGNSA in the germline V gene. V dropped 4 bases and J dropped 4; count of bases not matched to a gene: 12. This CDR3 contains 17 residues. The CDR3 DNA sequence: TGTGCCAGCAGCTCCCGTCCGTGGCGGGAGGGGGCAGATACGCAGTATTTT. It is translated as CASSSRPWREGADTQYF. The whole variable domain, remainder taken from reference TRBV7-2 and TRBJ2-3, is GAGVSQSPSNKVTEKGKDVELRCDPISGHTALYWYRQSLGQGLEFLIYFQGNSAPDKSGLPSDRFSAERTGGSVSTLTIQRTQQEDSAVYLCASSSRPWREGADTQYFGPGTRLTVL.

The V gene is TRBV7-8, the J gene TRBJ1-5; the D is unclear. V dropped 3 bases and J dropped 0 bases, with 6 bases sitting between them. CDR1 is SGHVS, CDR2 FQNEAQ, per germline. CDR3 length equals 14 residues. This CDR3 reads CASSFPHSNQPQHF. The CDR3 DNA sequence: TGTGCCAGCAGCTTTCCCCATAGCAATCAGCCCCAGCATTTT.